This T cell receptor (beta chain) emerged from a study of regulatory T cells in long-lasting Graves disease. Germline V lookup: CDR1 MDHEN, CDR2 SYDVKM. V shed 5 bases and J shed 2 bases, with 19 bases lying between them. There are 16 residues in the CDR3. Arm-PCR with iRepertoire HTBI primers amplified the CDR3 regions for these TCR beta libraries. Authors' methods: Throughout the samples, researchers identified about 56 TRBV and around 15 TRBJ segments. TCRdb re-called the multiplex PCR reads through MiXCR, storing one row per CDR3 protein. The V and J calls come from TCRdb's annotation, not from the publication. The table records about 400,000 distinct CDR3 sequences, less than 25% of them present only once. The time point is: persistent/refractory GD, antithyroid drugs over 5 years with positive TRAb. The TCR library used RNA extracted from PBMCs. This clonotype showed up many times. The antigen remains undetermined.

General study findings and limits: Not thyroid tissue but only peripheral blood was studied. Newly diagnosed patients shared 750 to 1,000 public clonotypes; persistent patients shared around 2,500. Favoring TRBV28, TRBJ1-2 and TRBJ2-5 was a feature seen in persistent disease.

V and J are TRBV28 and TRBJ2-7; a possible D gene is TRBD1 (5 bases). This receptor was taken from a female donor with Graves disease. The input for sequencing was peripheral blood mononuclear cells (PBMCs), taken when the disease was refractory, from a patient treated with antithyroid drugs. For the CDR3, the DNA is TGTGCCAGCAGTCAAACCCCCGTGGACAAAGCCTACGAGCAGTACTTC. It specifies CASSQTPVDKAYEQYF.